The 27 T cell receptor beta chains in this list originate from one sample, sequenced in a study of shared clonotypes between healthy human individuals. The method was immunoSEQ multiplex PCR; TCRdb's version includes in-frame clones alone and lacks a portion of them. The table records some 1.5 million clones, more than 95% of them present only once. Sequencing was done on a sample of naive CD4+ T cells sorted from blood. Documented subset: CD45RA+ positively selected. The receptors originated from a man aged 25 to 45 in good health.

The J gene is TRBJ2-7, the V gene TRBV5-6, with TRBD2 matching over 10 bases. Germline V lookup: CDR1 SGHDT, CDR2 YYEEEE. The CDR3 is 14 amino acids. V was clipped by 1 base and J by 4 bases; unmatched bases: 2. CDR3 DNA sequence: TGTGCCAGCAGCTTGAGCGGGAGGGGGTACGAGCAGTACTTC. Translation: CASSLSGRGYEQYF.

The chain is built from TRBV21-1 and TRBJ1-5. TRBV21-1 counts as a pseudogene. The CDR3 extends over 19 amino acids. The CDR3 region has the DNA TGTGCCAGCAGCAAAGCGCTTTGTAGGGCCCTCGGAGGTAGTCAGCCCCAGCATTTT. Amino acids: CASSKALCRALGGSQPQHF.

This chain connects TRBV7-2 to TRBJ2-3; D is unresolved. Trimming stripped 5 bases from V and 2 bases from J, with 11 bases between. The CDR3 runs to 14 residues. The germline gives CDR1 SGHTA, CDR2 FQGNSA. CDR3 sequence reads: CASSRPPNTDTQYF. CDR3 bases: TGTGCCAGCAGCCGACCTCCTAACACAGATACGCAGTATTTT.

This chain links TRBV7-3 with TRBJ2-3; D gene ambiguous. Trimming removed 8 bases from V and 5 bases from J, with 8 bases in between. The CDR3 spans 11 residues. Germline CDR1 reads SGHTA; CDR2 reads FQGTGA. The CDR3 protein is CASGVGDTQYF. Written as DNA, the CDR3 is TGTGCCAGCGGGGTCGGAGATACGCAGTATTTT.

The chain couples TRBV4-2 to TRBJ2-1, with D perhaps matching TRBD2 (5 bases). Germline lookup yields CDR1 LGHNA and CDR2 YNFKEQ. V was cut by 0 bases and J by 0 bases, with 12 bases left in between. The CDR3 spans 17 residues. The CDR3 DNA reads TGTGCCAGCAGCCAAGATACTACGGGGAGCTCCTACAATGAGCAGTTCTTC. Protein product: CASSQDTTGSSYNEQFF.

This chain joins TRBV7-3 and TRBJ2-7; perhaps TRBD2 as D (5 bases). CDR3 length: 14 amino acids. V lost 1 base and J 4 bases, leaving 11 bases between the germline ends. In germline, CDR1 is SGHTA, CDR2 FQGTGA. The DNA of the CDR3 is TGTGCCAGCAGCTTAAGTGGGAGAGGTTACGAGCAGTACTTC. Residues: CASSLSGRGYEQYF.

This chain connects TRBV10-3 to TRBJ2-3; D uncertain. Germline CDR1 and CDR2: ENHRY and SYGVKD. Deletions cut 1 base from V and 0 bases from J, with 11 bases between. The CDR3 is made up of 16 amino acids. CDR3 coding DNA: TGTGCCATCAGTGAGTACCAGGAAACTAGCACAGATACGCAGTATTTT. Translated, it gives CAISEYQETSTDTQYF.

This chain connects TRBV27 to TRBJ1-2; D may be TRBD1 (5 bases). Trimming removed 8 bases from V and 4 bases from J, with 11 bases in between. This CDR3 has 12 amino acids. Germline assignment: CDR1 MNHEY and CDR2 SMNVEV (reference sequence). CDR3 amino acids: CASAGKFYGYTF. The DNA of the CDR3 is TGTGCCAGCGCAGGGAAATTCTATGGCTACACCTTC.

The chain employs TRBV15 and TRBJ1-4; 8 nucleotides match TRBD1. The CDR3 has 16 residues. Germline CDR1 LNHNV, CDR2 YYDKDF (reference sequence). V shed 6 bases and J 5 bases; nucleotides not matched to a gene: 11. The CDR3 spells CATSKGQGAGNEKLFF. Written as DNA, the CDR3 is TGTGCCACCAGTAAAGGACAGGGCGCTGGGAATGAAAAACTGTTTTTT.

The V gene is TRBV28, the J gene TRBJ1-2, with D unresolved. Per germline, CDR1 MDHEN and CDR2 SYDVKM. The V end lost 6 bases, the J end lost 1 base, and 6 bases lay between the germline ends. The CDR3 consists of 12 residues. In DNA form, the CDR3 reads TGTGCCAGCAGCACTGTTAACTATGGCTACACCTTC. Translation: CASSTVNYGYTF.

This clone has only one observation. The CDR3 spells CASPPIAGGPNNEQFF. The CDR3 nucleotides are TGCGCCAGCCCTCCTATAGCGGGAGGGCCGAACAATGAGCAGTTCTTC. This sequence joins TRBV10-2 and TRBJ2-1, with 11 bases aligning to TRBD2. J gave up 5 bases and V 8 bases, and 11 bases lay outside the gene matches. Per germline, CDR1 WSHSY and CDR2 SAAADI. This CDR3 is 16 amino acids long.

Worth noting for this clone: Different DNA sequences within this sample yield the same CDR3. The chain is built from TRBV5-4 and TRBJ2-7, with D perhaps matching TRBD2 (5 bases). The ends were cut back, 0 bases at V and 2 bases at J, with 6 bases in the middle. The germline gives CDR1 SGHNT, CDR2 YYREEE (reference sequence). The CDR3 is 13 amino acids. CDR3 residues: CASSLAGTYEQYF. CDR3 bases: TGTGCCAGCAGCTTGGCCGGGACCTACGAGCAGTACTTC.

The chain couples TRBV7-6 to TRBJ2-3, with unresolved D. Trimming pared 1 base from V and 6 bases from J, leaving 8 bases between. Germline V CDR1 and CDR2: SGHVS, FNYEAQ. The CDR3 length is 13 residues. The CDR3 nucleotides are TGTGCCAGCAGCTTAGGAATGCGGGATACGCAGTATTTT. Its translation is CASSLGMRDTQYF.

The chain carries TRBV13 and TRBJ1-4; a weak D match, TRBD1 (5 bases). Germline-derived CDR1 and CDR2 are PRHDT and FYEKMQ (reference sequence). Trimming took off 3 bases at V and 8 bases at J, with 13 bases between the two ends. CDR3 length: 14 residues. CDR3 sequence: CASSFTGRMEKLFF. The DNA for the CDR3 is TGTGCCAGCAGCTTCACAGGAAGGATGGAAAAACTGTTTTTT.

This chain uses TRBV2 with TRBJ2-1; 9 positions match TRBD2. V shed 6 bases, J shed 1 base, and the junction held 1 base outside the gene matches. This CDR3 contains 14 residues. Germline CDR1 is SNHLY and CDR2 is FYNNEI. CDR3 in DNA: TGTGCCAGCAGAGCGGGAGGATCCTACAATGAGCAGTTCTTC. Amino acids: CASRAGGSYNEQFF.

In DNA form, the CDR3 reads TGTGCCAGCAGCGTCGTGGGTAGCGTCCCAGATACGCAGTATTTT. Translating gives CASSVVGSVPDTQYF. V and J are TRBV9 and TRBJ2-3, with D maybe TRBD2 (5 bases). The V gene lost 2 bases and the J gene lost 4 bases, with 14 bases spanning the gap. Looked up from germline, CDR1 is SGDLS and CDR2 is YYNGEE. CDR3 size: 15 residues.

The rearrangement uses TRBV28 and TRBJ1-2; maybe TRBD1 (6 bases). Germline loops: CDR1 MDHEN, CDR2 SYDVKM. V lost 2 bases to trimming and J lost 8 bases, with 12 bases between them. This CDR3 has 13 amino acids. CDR3 sequence reads: CASSLRGAEGYTF. Written as DNA, the CDR3 is TGTGCCAGCAGTTTACGGGGGGCGGAAGGCTACACCTTC.

The V call is TRBV2, the J call TRBJ1-1; D is unresolved. The CDR3 consists of 14 residues. Trimming took off 6 bases at V and 1 base at J, with 12 bases between the two ends. Per the germline V gene, CDR1 is SNHLY and CDR2 is FYNNEI. The CDR3 region is CASRSLGGNTEAFF. The CDR3 DNA reads TGTGCCAGCAGGTCATTAGGAGGGAACACTGAAGCTTTCTTT. Full variable domain (outside the CDR3, taken from reference TRBV2 and TRBJ1-1): EPEVTQTPSHQVTQMGQEVILRCVPISNHLYFYWYRQILGQKVEFLVSFYNNEISEKSEIFDDQFSVERPDGSNFTLKIRSTKLEDSAMYFCASRSLGGNTEAFFGQGTRLTVV.

The gene calls are TRBV9 and TRBJ2-7; D call uncertain. V was pared by 2 bases and J by 9 bases, with 18 bases between. The CDR3 has 14 residues. Germline V gene data show CDR1 as SGDLS and CDR2 as YYNGEE. CDR3 region: CASSVGVVGTGQYF. In DNA form, the CDR3 reads TGTGCCAGCAGCGTGGGCGTCGTCGGTACTGGGCAGTACTTC.

The chain joins TRBV19 to TRBJ1-2, with D possibly TRBD1 on 6 matching bases. This CDR3 is built from 13 residues. Trimming pared 3 bases from V and 8 bases from J, leaving 13 bases between. The germline V gene encodes CDR1 LNHDA and CDR2 SQIVND (reference sequence). The CDR3 is CASSIWGAGGYTF. CDR3 bases: TGTGCCAGTAGTATTTGGGGGGCTGGCGGCTACACCTTC.

The chain uses TRBV2 and TRBJ2-5; D ambiguous. V shed 5 bases and J shed 5 bases, with 9 bases lying between them. The CDR3 loop spans 12 amino acids. Germline V CDR1 and CDR2: SNHLY, FYNNEI. CDR3 coding DNA: TGTGCCAGCAGTCCTGAAGCGGAGACCCAGTACTTC. Its protein product is CASSPEAETQYF.

The rearrangement uses TRBV7-9 and TRBJ2-1; 7 positions agree with TRBD2. Germline loops: CDR1 SEHNR, CDR2 FQNEAQ (reference sequence). J was trimmed by 7 bases and V by 5 bases; bases with no gene match: 11. This CDR3 has 15 amino acids. This CDR3 reads CASSREGQGGNEQFF. The CDR3 DNA is TGTGCCAGCAGCCGCGAGGGGCAGGGAGGGAATGAGCAGTTCTTC.

The chain carries TRBV5-4 and TRBJ1-2; TRBD1 matches 10 bases. Germline CDR1 SGHNT, CDR2 YYREEE (reference sequence). The CDR3 is 15 amino acids. V shed 4 bases, J shed 7 bases, and the junction held 10 bases outside the gene matches. DNA of the CDR3: TGTGCCAGCAGCACACCGGGACAGGGGATACTTGGCTACACCTTC. Its protein is CASSTPGQGILGYTF.

The V gene is TRBV5-6, the J gene TRBJ2-3; maybe TRBD2 (6 bases). The CDR3 loop spans 15 amino acids. Per the germline V gene, CDR1 is SGHDT and CDR2 is YYEEEE. Trimming took 10 bases from V and 1 from J, leaving 19 bases between them. CDR3 in DNA: TGTGCCGCGGGACTGAGCGGAAGTCGCACAGATACGCAGTATTTT. Its protein is CAAGLSGSRTDTQYF. The entire variable domain, with the rest obtained from reference TRBV5-6 and TRBJ2-3, is as follows: DAGVTQSPTHLIKTRGQQVTLRCSPKSGHDTVSWYQQALGQGPQFIFQYYEEEERQRGNFPDRFSGHQFPNYSSELNVNALLLGDSALYLCAAGLSGSRTDTQYFGPGTRLTVL.

This chain uses TRBV25-1 with TRBJ2-7; D remains ambiguous. Germline values: CDR1 MGHDK, CDR2 SYGVNS. V dropped 3 bases and J dropped 5 bases, with 8 bases sitting between them. This CDR3 spans 12 amino acids. Here the CDR3 reads CASSESFHEQYF. Written as DNA, the CDR3 is TGTGCCAGCAGTGAGTCTTTCCACGAGCAGTACTTC.

Remarks on this clone: Other DNA sequences in this specimen translate into the identical CDR3. V is TRBV4-3 and J is TRBJ2-2; D may be TRBD2 (5 bases). The CDR3 sequence is 14 residues long. The V gene's germline CDR1 is LGHNA and CDR2 YSLEER. V was cut by 1 base and J by 5 bases, with 8 bases left in between. DNA of the CDR3: TGCGCCAGCAGCCAAGGGGGAGTTACCGGGGAGCTGTTTTTT. It translates to CASSQGGVTGELFF.

This chain joins TRBV6-1 and TRBJ2-2; D possibly uses TRBD1 or TRBD2 (5 bases each). The germline V gene has CDR1 MNHNS and CDR2 SASEGT. V was trimmed by 3 bases and J by 4 bases, leaving 18 bases between them. This CDR3 contains 17 residues. DNA for the CDR3: TGTGCCAGCAGTGATTGGGCAGGGAGAAACCCCACCGGGGAGCTGTTTTTT. Amino acid sequence: CASSDWAGRNPTGELFF.